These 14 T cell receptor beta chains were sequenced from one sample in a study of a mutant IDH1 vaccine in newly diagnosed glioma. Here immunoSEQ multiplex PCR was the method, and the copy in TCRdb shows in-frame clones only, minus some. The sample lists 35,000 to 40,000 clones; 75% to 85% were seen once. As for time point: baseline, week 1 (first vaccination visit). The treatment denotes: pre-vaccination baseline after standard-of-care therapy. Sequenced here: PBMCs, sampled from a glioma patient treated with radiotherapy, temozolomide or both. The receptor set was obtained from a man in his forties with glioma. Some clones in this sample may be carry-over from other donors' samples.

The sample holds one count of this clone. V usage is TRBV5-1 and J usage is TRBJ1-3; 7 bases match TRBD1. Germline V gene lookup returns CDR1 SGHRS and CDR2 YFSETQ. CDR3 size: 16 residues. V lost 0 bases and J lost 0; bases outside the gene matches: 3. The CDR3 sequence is CASSLEGTASGNTIYF. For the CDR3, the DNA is TGCGCCAGCAGCTTGGAGGGGACAGCCTCTGGAAACACCATATATTTT. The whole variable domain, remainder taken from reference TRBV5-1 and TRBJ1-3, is KAGVTQTPRYLIKTRGQQVTLSCSPISGHRSVSWYQQTPGQGLQFLFEYFSETQRNKGNFPGRFSGRQFSNSRSEMNVSTLELGDSALYLCASSLEGTASGNTIYFGEGSWLTVV.

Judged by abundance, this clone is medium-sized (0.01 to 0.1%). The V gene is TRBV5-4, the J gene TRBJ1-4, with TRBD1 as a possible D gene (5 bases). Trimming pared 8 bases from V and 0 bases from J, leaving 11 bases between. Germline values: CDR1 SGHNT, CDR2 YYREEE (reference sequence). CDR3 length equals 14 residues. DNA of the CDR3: TGTGCCAGTAGGGTGGGGCCAACTAATGAAAAACTGTTTTTT. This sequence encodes CASRVGPTNEKLFF.

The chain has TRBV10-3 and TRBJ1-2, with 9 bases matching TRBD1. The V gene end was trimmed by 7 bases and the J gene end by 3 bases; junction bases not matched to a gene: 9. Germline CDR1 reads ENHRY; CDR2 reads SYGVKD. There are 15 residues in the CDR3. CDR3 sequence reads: CAITLGQGRDYGYTF. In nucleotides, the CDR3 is TGTGCCATCACCTTAGGACAGGGGAGGGACTATGGCTACACCTTC.

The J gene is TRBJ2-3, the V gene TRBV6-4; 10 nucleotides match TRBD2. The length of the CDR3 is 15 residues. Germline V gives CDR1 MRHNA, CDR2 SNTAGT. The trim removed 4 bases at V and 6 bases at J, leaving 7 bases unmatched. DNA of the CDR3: TGTGCCAGCAGTGGGAGCGGGGGGGCCACGGATACGCAGTATTTT. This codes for CASSGSGGATDTQYF.

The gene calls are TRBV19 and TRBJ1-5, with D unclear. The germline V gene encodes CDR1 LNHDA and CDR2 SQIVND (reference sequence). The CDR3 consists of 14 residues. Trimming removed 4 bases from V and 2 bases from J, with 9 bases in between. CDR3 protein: CASSRALGNQPQHF. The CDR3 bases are TGTGCCAGTAGTAGGGCGCTAGGCAATCAGCCCCAGCATTTT.

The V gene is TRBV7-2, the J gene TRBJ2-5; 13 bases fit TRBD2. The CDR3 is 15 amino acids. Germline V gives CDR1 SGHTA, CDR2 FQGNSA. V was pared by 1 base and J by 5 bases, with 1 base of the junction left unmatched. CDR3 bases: TGTGCCAGCAGCTTAGTGACTAGCGGGGGGGAGACCCAGTACTTC. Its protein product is CASSLVTSGGETQYF.

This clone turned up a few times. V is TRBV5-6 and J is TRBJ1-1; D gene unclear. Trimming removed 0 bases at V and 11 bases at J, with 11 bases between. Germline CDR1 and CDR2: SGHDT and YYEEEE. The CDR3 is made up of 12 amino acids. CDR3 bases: TGTGCCAGCAGCTTGGCGGTTAGCCGTGCTTTCTTT. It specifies CASSLAVSRAFF.

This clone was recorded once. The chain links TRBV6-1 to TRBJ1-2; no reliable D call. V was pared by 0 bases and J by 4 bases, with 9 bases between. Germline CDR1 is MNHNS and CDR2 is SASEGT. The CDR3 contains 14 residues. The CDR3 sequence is CASSEAGTLYGYTF. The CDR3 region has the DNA TGTGCCAGCAGTGAAGCGGGAACACTCTATGGCTACACCTTC.

For the CDR3, the DNA is TGTGCCAGCTCACCACCGGAGATATACACCGGGGAGCTGTTTTTT. Amino acid sequence: CASSPPEIYTGELFF. This chain uses TRBV18 with TRBJ2-2, with D hard to call. The CDR3 spans 15 residues. Deletions cut 0 bases from V and 3 bases from J, with 8 bases between. Germline V gene lookup returns CDR1 KGHSH and CDR2 LQKENI. The whole variable domain, remainder taken from reference TRBV18 and TRBJ2-2, is NAGVMQNPRHLVRRRGQEARLRCSPMKGHSHVYWYRQLPEEGLKFMVYLQKENIIDESGMPKERFSAEFPKEGPSILRIQQVVRGDSAAYFCASSPPEIYTGELFFGEGSRLTVL.

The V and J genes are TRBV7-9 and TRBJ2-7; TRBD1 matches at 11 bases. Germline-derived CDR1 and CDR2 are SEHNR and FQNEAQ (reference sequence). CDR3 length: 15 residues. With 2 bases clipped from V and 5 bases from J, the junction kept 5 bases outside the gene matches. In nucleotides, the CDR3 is TGTGCCAGCAGCTTAAGGGACAGGGGGAGGAACGAGCAGTACTTC. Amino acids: CASSLRDRGRNEQYF.

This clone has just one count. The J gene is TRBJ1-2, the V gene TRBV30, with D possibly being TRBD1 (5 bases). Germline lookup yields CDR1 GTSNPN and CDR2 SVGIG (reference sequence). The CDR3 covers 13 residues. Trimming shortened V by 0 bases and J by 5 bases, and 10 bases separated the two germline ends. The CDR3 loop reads CAWSVGGLYGYTF. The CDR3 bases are TGTGCCTGGAGTGTCGGGGGGTTGTATGGCTACACCTTC.

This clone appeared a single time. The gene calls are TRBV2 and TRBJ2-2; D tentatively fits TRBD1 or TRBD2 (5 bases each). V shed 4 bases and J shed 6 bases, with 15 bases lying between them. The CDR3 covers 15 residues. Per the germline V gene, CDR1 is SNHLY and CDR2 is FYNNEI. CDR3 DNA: TGTGCCAGCAGTGGATCATCGGGGCAGTCCGGGGAGCTGTTTTTT. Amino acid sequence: CASSGSSGQSGELFF.

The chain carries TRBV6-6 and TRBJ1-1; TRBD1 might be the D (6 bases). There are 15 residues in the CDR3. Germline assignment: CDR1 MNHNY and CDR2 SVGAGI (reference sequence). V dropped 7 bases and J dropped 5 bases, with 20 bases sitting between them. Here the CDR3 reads CASTPSGGGGTEAFF. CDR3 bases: TGTGCCAGCACTCCCTCTGGCGGGGGCGGGACTGAAGCTTTCTTT.

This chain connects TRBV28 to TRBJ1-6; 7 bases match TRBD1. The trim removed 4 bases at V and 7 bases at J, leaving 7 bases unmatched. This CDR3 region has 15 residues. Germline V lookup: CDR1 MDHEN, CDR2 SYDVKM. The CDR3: CASSSRQGGNSPLHF. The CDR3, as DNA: TGTGCCAGCAGTTCTAGACAGGGTGGGAATTCACCCCTCCACTTT.